The clone carrying this T cell receptor (beta chain) showed up many times. The antigen is unknown. The CDR3 extends over 17 amino acids. The germline CDR1 and CDR2 sequences are MNHNS and SASEGT. V lost 2 bases to trimming and J lost 2 bases, with 19 bases between them. One entry per CDR3 protein results from TCRdb running MiXCR on the reads. Of more than 400,000 distinct CDR3 sequences in the sample, about 30% are singletons; the top ten hold around 13%. This record comes from a study of T cell repertoires in cytomegalovirus infection. Across the whole study: It can be stated that public TCR beta signatures indicated CMV infection as well as a matching HLA type. Study results and limitations: Clonotype analysis showed dominance of the ex vivo response by HLA-C-restricted CMV-specific TCR beta clonotypes. Based on cumulative public TCR beta family frequency, carriers of CMV plus the relevant HLA were identified.

This TCR came from a human donor in good health (CMV status not recorded). Some clones in this sample may be carry-over from other donors' samples. Source material: PBMCs. The chain uses TRBV6-1 and TRBJ2-7, with a tentative D call TRBD2 (6 bases). Here the CDR3 DNA reads TGTGCCAGCAGTGAACTTCCTCCGGGACTTAGGACCTACGAGCAGTACTTC. It is translated as CASSELPPGLRTYEQYF.